The T cell receptor beta chain under discussion was sequenced for a study of CD8+ T cells in alopecia areata. As for the study in general: The drug, tofacitinib, lasted 6 to 18 months, followed by 6 months off drug. Study-level points and caveats: Besides other cells, scalp samples also yield sequences of resident alphabeta T cells from normal skin. Shared TCR sequences were less clear between patients than in mice, possibly partly from HLA diversity.

Worth noting for this clone: Its cognate antigen is unknown.

It was from PBMCs that CD4+ and CD8+ T cells were sorted. The CDR3 loop spans 13 amino acids. CDR1 and CDR2 from the germline V gene are SNHLY and FYNNEI. Between the trimmed V and J ends, which lost 7 bases and 5 bases, there was a span of 14 bases. Extracted from the samples, RNA was reverse transcribed into cDNA to serve as the sequencing template. TCRdb keeps only in-frame clones here, not all; method: immunoSEQ multiplex PCR. The sample shows roughly 200,000 clones, around 63% of them seen only once. The receptor was derived from a human donor with alopecia areata. Sequences were derived from CD4+ T cells sorted from blood, sampled at week 0. The chain carries TRBV2 and TRBJ2-5; D gene unclear. CDR3 coding DNA: TGTGCCAGCAAAGGTCATTTCGTGGAGACCCAGTACTTC. Translated: CASKGHFVETQYF.